This is a list of T cell receptor beta chains from one sample in a study of blood T cell repertoires in COVID-19. Data came from immunoSEQ multiplex PCR; TCRdb stores just in-frame clones and leaves some out. This sample has 130,000 or so clones; roughly four fifths occur once, and the top ten carry 9% to 13%. Source material: peripheral blood. These receptors all come from a human donor in a cohort sampled during active COVID-19. Each CDR3 is given with its conserved first and last residue. Each record gives: D gene, clone size, V gene, J gene, CDR3 DNA, CDR3 protein. The D gene is left open where the match is weak. Size tells how often a clone was seen (once, few, many) or the class of an expanded clone, and some rows leave it out.

D: NA
size: few
V: TRBV6-5
J: TRBJ2-7
DNA: TGTGCCAGCAGTTACCGTGGGGGCGTAATCCCCTACGAGCAGTACTTC
CDR3: CASSYRGGVIPYEQYF

D: TRBD1
size: NA
V: TRBV7-7
J: TRBJ2-3
DNA: TGTGCTAGCAGCTTGGGACAGGGGGCAGATACGCAGTATTTT
CDR3: CASSLGQGADTQYF

D: TRBD1
size: once
V: TRBV3-1/TRBV3-2
J: TRBJ1-6
DNA: TGTGCCAGCAGCCCATCAGGGGGCGTCTATAATTCACCCCTCCACTTT
CDR3: CASSPSGGVYNSPLHF

D: TRBD1
size: NA
V: TRBV28
J: TRBJ1-4
DNA: TGTGCCAGCAGTCCCCGCAGGGGGCTGGTTGAAAAACTGTTTTTT
CDR3: CASSPRRGLVEKLFF

D: NA
size: NA
V: TRBV9
J: TRBJ2-3
DNA: TGTGCCAGCAGCGTAGGTGAGGCTGTTAGCACAGATACGCAGTATTTT
CDR3: CASSVGEAVSTDTQYF

D: NA
size: NA
V: TRBV7-9
J: TRBJ2-5
DNA: TGTGCCAGCAGCTTGGACAGCCAAGAGACCCAGTACTTC
CDR3: CASSLDSQETQYF

D: NA
size: NA
V: TRBV11-3
J: TRBJ2-2
DNA: TGTGCCAGCAGCTCCTTCCAGGGGCCCGGGGAGCTGTTTTTT
CDR3: CASSSFQGPGELFF

D: NA
size: NA
V: TRBV20-1
J: TRBJ1-1
DNA: TGCAGTGCCTCAGGGGCCGTTGAAGCTTTCTTT
CDR3: CSASGAVEAFF

D: NA
size: few
V: TRBV6-1
J: TRBJ1-5
DNA: TGTGCCAGCAGTGAACGGCTTAACGGGAATCAGCCCCAGCATTTT
CDR3: CASSERLNGNQPQHF

D: NA
size: NA
V: TRBV7-2
J: TRBJ2-2
DNA: TGTGCCAGCAGCCCTCGGGGGACGACCAACACCGGGGAGCTGTTTTTT
CDR3: CASSPRGTTNTGELFF

D: NA
size: NA
V: TRBV7-9
J: TRBJ2-5
DNA: TGTGCCAGCAGCTTAGGGTGGGGGGAGCAAGAGACCCAGTACTTC
CDR3: CASSLGWGEQETQYF

D: NA
size: NA
V: TRBV7-6
J: TRBJ2-3
DNA: TGTGCCAGCACTAGCGTTACAGATACGCAGTATTTT
CDR3: CASTSVTDTQYF

D: NA
size: NA
V: TRBV29-1
J: TRBJ1-1
DNA: TGCAGCGCCCAAACCACAGGGAACACTGAAGCTTTCTTT
CDR3: CSAQTTGNTEAFF

D: NA
size: NA
V: TRBV4-1
J: TRBJ1-4
DNA: TGCGCCAGCAGCCAAAGTGGCCAGAGAGGTGAAAAACTGTTTTTT
CDR3: CASSQSGQRGEKLFF

D: NA
size: NA
V: TRBV9
J: TRBJ2-1
DNA: TGTGCCAGCAGCGTTTCCGGGGAAGGTGAGCAGTTCTTC
CDR3: CASSVSGEGEQFF

D: TRBD1
size: once
V: TRBV12-5
J: TRBJ2-4
DNA: TGTGCTAGTGGTTTAATGGGACAGGGATTCATTCAGTACTTC
CDR3: CASGLMGQGFIQYF

D: NA
size: NA
V: TRBV7-2
J: TRBJ2-1
DNA: TGTGCCAGCAGAGAACCCAACTCCAACAATGAGCAGTTCTTC
CDR3: CASREPNSNNEQFF

D: NA
size: NA
V: TRBV2
J: TRBJ1-4
DNA: TGTGCCAGCAGTGAGGGCAGGTTCGAAAAACTGTTTTTT
CDR3: CASSEGRFEKLFF

D: TRBD1
size: NA
V: TRBV6-5
J: TRBJ1-5
DNA: TGTGCCAGCAGCCTCGGACAGGCGGGTCAGCCCCAGCATTTT
CDR3: CASSLGQAGQPQHF

D: NA
size: NA
V: TRBV28
J: TRBJ1-5
DNA: TGTGCCAGCATCCGTTATAGCAATCAGCCCCAGCATTTT
CDR3: CASIRYSNQPQHF

D: NA
size: NA
V: TRBV19
J: TRBJ2-1
DNA: TGTGCCAGTGGCCCAGGGGTCAATGAGCAGTTCTTC
CDR3: CASGPGVNEQFF

D: NA
size: NA
V: TRBV4-3
J: TRBJ1-2
DNA: TGCGCCAGCAGCCAAGGGGCATGGGACTATGGCTACACCTTC
CDR3: CASSQGAWDYGYTF

D: NA
size: NA
V: TRBV21-1
J: TRBJ2-7
DNA: TGTGCCAGCAGCAAAGGTAACTCCTACGAGCAGTACTTC
CDR3: CASSKGNSYEQYF

D: NA
size: NA
V: TRBV19
J: TRBJ1-4
DNA: TGTGCCAGTAGTCTAGGACAGCAGATGAATGAAAAACTGTTTTTT
CDR3: CASSLGQQMNEKLFF

D: NA
size: NA
V: TRBV19
J: TRBJ2-7
DNA: TGTGCCAGTAGTACCGGCGGGACAGCCGTTTACGAGCAGTACTTC
CDR3: CASSTGGTAVYEQYF

D: NA
size: NA
V: TRBV23-1
J: TRBJ1-5
DNA: TGCGCCAGCAGTCAATCGGGCAGGGTGAAATATAGCAATCAGCCCCAGCATTTT
CDR3: CASSQSGRVKYSNQPQHF

D: NA
size: NA
V: TRBV5-1
J: TRBJ2-5
DNA: TGCGCCAGCAGCCCGGGCAGTAGCGCAGAGACCCAGTACTTC
CDR3: CASSPGSSAETQYF

D: NA
size: once
V: TRBV28
J: TRBJ1-4
DNA: TGTGCCAGCAGACCCGGATCAACGGGGGAAAAACTGTTTTTT
CDR3: CASRPGSTGEKLFF

D: TRBD1
size: NA
V: TRBV11-3
J: TRBJ2-3
DNA: TGTGCCAGCAGCAAGACAGGGGACGGCACAGATACGCAGTATTTT
CDR3: CASSKTGDGTDTQYF

D: TRBD1
size: NA
V: TRBV6-5
J: TRBJ1-6
DNA: TGTGCCAGCAGCATCGACAGGGGCCCTTCACCCCTCCACTTT
CDR3: CASSIDRGPSPLHF

D: NA
size: NA
V: TRBV7-9
J: TRBJ1-1
DNA: TGTGCCAGCAGCTTAGTCGGCGGGGCGGCTTTCTTT
CDR3: CASSLVGGAAFF

D: NA
size: NA
V: TRBV3-1/TRBV3-2
J: TRBJ2-1
DNA: TGTGCCAGCAGCCATAGTAATGAGCAGTTCTTC
CDR3: CASSHSNEQFF

D: NA
size: NA
V: TRBV25-1
J: TRBJ1-1
DNA: TGTGCCAGCAGTTGGACAGCGAACACTGAAGCTTTCTTT
CDR3: CASSWTANTEAFF

D: NA
size: NA
V: TRBV2
J: TRBJ2-5
DNA: TGTGCCAGCTCTTGGGGGAGGCAAGAGACCCAGTACTTC
CDR3: CASSWGRQETQYF

D: TRBD2
size: NA
V: TRBV4-1
J: TRBJ2-3
DNA: TGCGCCAGCAGCCAAAGCAGGGAGGGGACGCAGTATTTT
CDR3: CASSQSREGTQYF

D: NA
size: NA
V: TRBV6-5
J: TRBJ2-5
DNA: TGTGCCGTAAAAAGACTCGGACAACAACAAGAGACCCAGTACTTC
CDR3: CAVKRLGQQQETQYF

D: NA
size: NA
V: TRBV7-9
J: TRBJ2-7
DNA: TGTGCCAGCAGCTCTTACCGGAGCTCCTACGAGCAGTACTTC
CDR3: CASSSYRSSYEQYF

D: NA
size: NA
V: TRBV3-1/TRBV3-2
J: TRBJ1-5
DNA: TGTGCCAGCAGCCAAGACCCGGGGGGAGGGGTTGATCAGCCCCAGCATTTT
CDR3: CASSQDPGGGVDQPQHF

D: NA
size: NA
V: TRBV18
J: TRBJ2-3
DNA: TGTGCCAGCTCCCTGACAGTTGGTGGGGTCACAGATACGCAGTATTTT
CDR3: CASSLTVGGVTDTQYF

D: NA
size: NA
V: TRBV28
J: TRBJ1-4
DNA: TGTGCCAGCAGTCCCGGGCCACAGGGTGAAAAACTGTTTTTT
CDR3: CASSPGPQGEKLFF

D: TRBD1
size: NA
V: TRBV4-1
J: TRBJ2-2
DNA: TGCGCCAGCAGCCAAAGGGGGCGGAACACCGGGGAGCTGTTTTTT
CDR3: CASSQRGRNTGELFF

D: NA
size: NA
V: TRBV6-6
J: TRBJ2-5
DNA: TGTGCCAGCAGTTACCAAGCCCAAGAGACCCAGTACTTC
CDR3: CASSYQAQETQYF

D: TRBD2
size: NA
V: TRBV2
J: TRBJ2-1
DNA: TGTGCCAGCAGAAGAACTAGCGGGGGATTATCACGCGGAGGATTCGACAATGAGCAGTTCTTC
CDR3: CASRRTSGGLSRGGFDNEQFF

D: TRBD1
size: NA
V: TRBV19
J: TRBJ2-5
DNA: TGTGCCAGTAGTATAGACCCGACAGGGAGAGGAGAAGAGACCCAGTACTTC
CDR3: CASSIDPTGRGEETQYF

D: TRBD2
size: once
V: TRBV28
J: TRBJ2-5
DNA: TGTGCCAGCAGTTCCGTCCAGCGGGGGGTTGGGACCCAGTACTTC
CDR3: CASSSVQRGVGTQYF

D: NA
size: NA
V: TRBV10-3
J: TRBJ2-3
DNA: TGTGCCATCAGTGAGTGGGGGGTGGCAGATACGCAGTATTTT
CDR3: CAISEWGVADTQYF

D: TRBD1
size: NA
V: TRBV6-5
J: TRBJ1-3
DNA: TGTGCCAGCAGGACAAGGGACAGCCCAAACACCATATATTTT
CDR3: CASRTRDSPNTIYF

D: TRBD1
size: NA
V: TRBV5-1
J: TRBJ1-2
DNA: TGCGCCAGCGCCGGGACAGAGTATGGCTACACCTTC
CDR3: CASAGTEYGYTF